This TCR beta chain stems from a study of cytomegalovirus exposure and HLA in healthy donors. This PCR relied on a set of 60 Vbeta primers and 13 Jbeta primers. Profiling relied on immunoSEQ multiplex PCR, and the TCRdb table lists in-frame clones only, not all of them. The sample shows 120,000 or so clones, around 80% of them seen only once. Germline assignment: CDR1 SGHNT and CDR2 YYREEE (reference sequence). The V gene lost 0 bases and the J gene lost 5 bases, with 8 bases spanning the gap. This CDR3 spans 13 amino acids. V and J are TRBV5-4 and TRBJ1-1, with unresolved D. Specimen: PBMCs. This TCR derives from a man in his forties or fifties in good health and CMV-seronegative. CDR3 DNA sequence: TGTGCCAGCAGCTTGGCGGGTAGTACTGAAGCTTTCTTT. Residues: CASSLAGSTEAFF.